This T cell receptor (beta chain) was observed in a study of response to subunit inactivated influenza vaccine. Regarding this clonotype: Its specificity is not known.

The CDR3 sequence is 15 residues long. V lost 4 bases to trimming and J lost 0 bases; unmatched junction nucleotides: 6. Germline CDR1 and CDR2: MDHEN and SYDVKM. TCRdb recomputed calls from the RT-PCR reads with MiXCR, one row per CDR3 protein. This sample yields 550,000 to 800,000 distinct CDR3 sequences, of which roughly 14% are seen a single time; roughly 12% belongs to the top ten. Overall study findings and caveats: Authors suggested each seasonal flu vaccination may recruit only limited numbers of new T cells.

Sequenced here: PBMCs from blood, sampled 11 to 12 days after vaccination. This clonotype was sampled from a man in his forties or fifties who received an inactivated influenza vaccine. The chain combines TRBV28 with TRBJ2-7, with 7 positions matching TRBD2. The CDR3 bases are TGTGCCAGCAGTTCCCAGCGGGACTACTCCTACGAGCAGTACTTC. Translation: CASSSQRDYSYEQYF.